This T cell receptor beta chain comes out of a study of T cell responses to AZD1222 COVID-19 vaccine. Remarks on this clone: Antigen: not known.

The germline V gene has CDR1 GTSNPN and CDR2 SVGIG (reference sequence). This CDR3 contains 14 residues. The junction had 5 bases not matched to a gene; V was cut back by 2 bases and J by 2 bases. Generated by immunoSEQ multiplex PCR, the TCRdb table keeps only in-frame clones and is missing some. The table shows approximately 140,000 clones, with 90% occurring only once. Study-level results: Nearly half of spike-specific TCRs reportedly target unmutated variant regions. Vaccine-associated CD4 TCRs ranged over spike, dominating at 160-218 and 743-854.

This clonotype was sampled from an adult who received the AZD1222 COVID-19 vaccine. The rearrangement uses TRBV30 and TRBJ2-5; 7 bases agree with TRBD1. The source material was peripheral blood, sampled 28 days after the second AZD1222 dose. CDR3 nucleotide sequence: TGTGCCTGGAGTTGGTCAGGGGGTCAAGAGACCCAGTACTTC. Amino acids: CAWSWSGGQETQYF.